The text below deals with one T cell receptor (beta chain). The target antigen is unknown. This entry belongs to a study of long-term antiretroviral therapy in people with HIV. Broader study findings: Compared with controls, HIV repertoires showed narrower CDR3 length ranges.

immunoSEQ v3.0 was run at survey level. The data were produced by immunoSEQ multiplex PCR, yet TCRdb's version contains in-frame clones alone and is incomplete. The sample includes 35,000 to 45,000 clones, about 88% of them seen just once. CDR3 size: 14 residues. Germline V lookup: CDR1 SGDLS, CDR2 YYNGEE. V lost 0 bases to trimming and J lost 3 bases, with 9 bases between them. The sequence was collected from a woman aged 18-29 years with HIV. Here the sequenced sample was unsorted PBMCs, taken just before starting antiretroviral therapy. This rearrangement joins TRBV9 to TRBJ2-5; no clear D. CDR3 protein: CASSVGTYEETQYF. The CDR3 bases are TGTGCCAGCAGCGTAGGGACGTACGAAGAGACCCAGTACTTC. Full variable domain (rest looked up from reference TRBV9 and TRBJ2-5): DSGVTQTPKHLITATGQRVTLRCSPRSGDLSVYWYQQSLDQGLQFLIQYYNGEERAKGNILERFSAQQFPDLHSELNLSSLELGDSALYFCASSVGTYEETQYFGPGTRLLVL.